What follows describes a single T cell receptor beta chain. Its specificity is not known. The data originate from a study of blood T cells in healthy people across ages. Total RNA was isolated from each sample in quantities of at least 5 micrograms. Findings of the study overall: Naive and antigen-experienced cells could not be conclusively compared, given unsorted PBMCs. Long-lived donors exceeded aged donors in naive CD4+ cells and diversity.

It was with a sample-barcoded 5' primer and a J-beta primer mix that a second PCR of about 6 to 12 cycles was run. With 12 random nucleotides, a template-switch adaptor tagged each individual cDNA molecule. TCRdb ran MiXCR on the 5' RACE reads and lists one entry per CDR3 protein. The sample consists of under 800,000 distinct CDR3 sequences, 20% to 25% of them appearing once. CDR1 is SNHLY, CDR2 FYNNEI, per germline. There are 15 residues in the CDR3. Unmatched junction bases numbered 6, after V lost 7 bases and J lost 1 base. The sequence was collected from a man between 70 and 80 years old in good health. The rearrangement uses TRBV2 and TRBJ2-5; 10 positions match TRBD1. Sequencing was done on a sample of blood. The CDR3 DNA reads as TGTGCCAGCACAAGACAGGGGGCGACCCAAGAGACCCAGTACTTC. The encoded protein is CASTRQGATQETQYF.